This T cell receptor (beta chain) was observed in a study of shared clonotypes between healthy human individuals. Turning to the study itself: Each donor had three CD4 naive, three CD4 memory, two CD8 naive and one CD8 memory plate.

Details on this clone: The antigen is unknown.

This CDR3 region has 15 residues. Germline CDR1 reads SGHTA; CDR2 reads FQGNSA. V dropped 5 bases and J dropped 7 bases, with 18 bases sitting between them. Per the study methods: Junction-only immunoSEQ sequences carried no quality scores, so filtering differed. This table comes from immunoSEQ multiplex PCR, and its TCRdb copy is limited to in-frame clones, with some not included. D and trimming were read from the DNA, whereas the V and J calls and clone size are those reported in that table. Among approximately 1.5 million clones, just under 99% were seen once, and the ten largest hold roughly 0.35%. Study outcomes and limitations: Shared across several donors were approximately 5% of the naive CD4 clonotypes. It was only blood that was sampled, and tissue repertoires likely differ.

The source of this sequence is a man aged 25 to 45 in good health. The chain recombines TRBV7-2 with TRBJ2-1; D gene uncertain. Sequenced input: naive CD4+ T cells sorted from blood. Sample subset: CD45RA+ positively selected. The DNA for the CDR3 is TGTGCCAGCAGCCCCCCGGGCCCCTCCGGGAATGAGCAGTTCTTC. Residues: CASSPPGPSGNEQFF.